This TCR beta chain was captured by sequencing in a study of CD8 T cells in Susac syndrome. After extraction with the RNeasy kit, about 0.45 to 1 ug of the RNA was reverse transcribed using random hexamers. Using its own MiXCR run on the immunoSEQ multiplex PCR reads, TCRdb lists one record per CDR3 protein. This sample has about 180,000 distinct CDR3 sequences; roughly 94% occur once, and the top ten carry 0.099%. The germline V gene has CDR1 SNHLY and CDR2 FYNNEI. This CDR3 is 14 amino acids long. The V end was cut by 1 base, the J end by 0 bases, with 6 bases between. The source of this sequence is a human donor with Susac syndrome. V gene TRBV2 combines with J gene TRBJ1-1; D is unresolved. The source material was CD4+ T cells from PBMCs. CDR3 in amino acids: CASSEELLNTEAFF. The CDR3, as DNA: TGTGCCAGCAGTGAAGAGCTCCTGAACACTGAAGCTTTCTTT.